This T cell receptor (beta chain) stems from a study of T cell repertoires in cytomegalovirus infection. The CDR3 loop spans 13 amino acids. Germline CDR1 reads DFQATT; CDR2 reads SNEGSKA (reference sequence). V was cut by 1 base and J by 0 bases, with 6 bases left in between. TCRdb ran MiXCR on the reads and lists one entry per CDR3 protein. Of 490,000 or so distinct CDR3 sequences listed, roughly 10% are singletons. This clonotype was observed a few times. This sequence originates from a human donor in good health (CMV status not recorded). Some clones in this sample may be carry-over from other donors' samples. Sequenced input: PBMCs. The chain carries TRBV20-1 and TRBJ1-1, with TRBD1 as a possible D gene (5 bases). The CDR3 reads CSARGTMNTEAFF. The DNA of the CDR3 is TGCAGTGCTAGAGGGACAATGAACACTGAAGCTTTCTTT.